A single sample gave rise to the 3 T cell receptor beta chains below, sequenced in a study of T cell responses to AZD1222 COVID-19 vaccine. Clones were read by immunoSEQ multiplex PCR, and TCRdb kept only the in-frame ones, dropping some. The data contain around 88,000 clones, about 90% of them seen just once; the ten biggest clones take up about 2.6%. Source: peripheral blood, taken on day 0 of MenACWY control vaccination. These receptors all come from an adult in good health.

This clone has only a few counts. The V and J genes are TRBV11-3 and TRBJ2-1; the D gene could be TRBD1 or TRBD2 (5 bases each). The CDR3 spans 17 residues. Germline V gene sequence: CDR1 SGHNT, CDR2 YENEEA. Trimming stripped 0 bases from V and 5 bases from J, with 17 bases between. CDR3 nucleotides: TGTGCCAGCAGCTTAGAAGGGGACCAGGTAATGGACAATGAGCAGTTCTTC. Translated, it gives CASSLEGDQVMDNEQFF.

The rearrangement joins TRBV7-3 to TRBJ2-5, with TRBD2 matching over 7 bases. There are 14 residues in the CDR3. J gave up 5 bases and V 5 bases, and 8 bases lay outside the gene matches. CDR1 is SGHTA and CDR2 is FQGTGA in the germline V gene. CDR3 protein: CASSRGPGGETQYF. CDR3 DNA sequence: TGTGCCAGCAGCCGGGGTCCCGGGGGGGAGACCCAGTACTTC.

The gene calls are TRBV30 and TRBJ2-3; TRBD2 matches 15 bases. Germline V gene sequence: CDR1 GTSNPN, CDR2 SVGIG (reference sequence). This CDR3 comprises 16 residues. V lost 3 bases, J lost 6 bases, and 7 bases stayed unmatched. DNA of the CDR3: TGTGCCTGGAGCTCACGGACTAGCGGGGGGGCCGATACGCAGTATTTT. Amino acids: CAWSSRTSGGADTQYF.